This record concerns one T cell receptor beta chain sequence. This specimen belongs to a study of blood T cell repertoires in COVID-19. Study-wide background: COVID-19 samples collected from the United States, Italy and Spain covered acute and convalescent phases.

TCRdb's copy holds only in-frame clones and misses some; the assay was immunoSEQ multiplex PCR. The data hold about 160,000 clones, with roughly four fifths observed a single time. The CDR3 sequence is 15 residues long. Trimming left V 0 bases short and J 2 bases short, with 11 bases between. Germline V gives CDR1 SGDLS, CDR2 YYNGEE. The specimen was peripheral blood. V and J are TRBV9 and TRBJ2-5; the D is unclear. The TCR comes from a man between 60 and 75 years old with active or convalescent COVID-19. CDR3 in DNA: TGTGCCAGCAGCGTAGGCGTCTCCCAACAAGAGACCCAGTACTTC. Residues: CASSVGVSQQETQYF. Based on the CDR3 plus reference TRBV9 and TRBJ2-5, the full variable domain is DSGVTQTPKHLITATGQRVTLRCSPRSGDLSVYWYQQSLDQGLQFLIQYYNGEERAKGNILERFSAQQFPDLHSELNLSSLELGDSALYFCASSVGVSQQETQYFGPGTRLLVL.